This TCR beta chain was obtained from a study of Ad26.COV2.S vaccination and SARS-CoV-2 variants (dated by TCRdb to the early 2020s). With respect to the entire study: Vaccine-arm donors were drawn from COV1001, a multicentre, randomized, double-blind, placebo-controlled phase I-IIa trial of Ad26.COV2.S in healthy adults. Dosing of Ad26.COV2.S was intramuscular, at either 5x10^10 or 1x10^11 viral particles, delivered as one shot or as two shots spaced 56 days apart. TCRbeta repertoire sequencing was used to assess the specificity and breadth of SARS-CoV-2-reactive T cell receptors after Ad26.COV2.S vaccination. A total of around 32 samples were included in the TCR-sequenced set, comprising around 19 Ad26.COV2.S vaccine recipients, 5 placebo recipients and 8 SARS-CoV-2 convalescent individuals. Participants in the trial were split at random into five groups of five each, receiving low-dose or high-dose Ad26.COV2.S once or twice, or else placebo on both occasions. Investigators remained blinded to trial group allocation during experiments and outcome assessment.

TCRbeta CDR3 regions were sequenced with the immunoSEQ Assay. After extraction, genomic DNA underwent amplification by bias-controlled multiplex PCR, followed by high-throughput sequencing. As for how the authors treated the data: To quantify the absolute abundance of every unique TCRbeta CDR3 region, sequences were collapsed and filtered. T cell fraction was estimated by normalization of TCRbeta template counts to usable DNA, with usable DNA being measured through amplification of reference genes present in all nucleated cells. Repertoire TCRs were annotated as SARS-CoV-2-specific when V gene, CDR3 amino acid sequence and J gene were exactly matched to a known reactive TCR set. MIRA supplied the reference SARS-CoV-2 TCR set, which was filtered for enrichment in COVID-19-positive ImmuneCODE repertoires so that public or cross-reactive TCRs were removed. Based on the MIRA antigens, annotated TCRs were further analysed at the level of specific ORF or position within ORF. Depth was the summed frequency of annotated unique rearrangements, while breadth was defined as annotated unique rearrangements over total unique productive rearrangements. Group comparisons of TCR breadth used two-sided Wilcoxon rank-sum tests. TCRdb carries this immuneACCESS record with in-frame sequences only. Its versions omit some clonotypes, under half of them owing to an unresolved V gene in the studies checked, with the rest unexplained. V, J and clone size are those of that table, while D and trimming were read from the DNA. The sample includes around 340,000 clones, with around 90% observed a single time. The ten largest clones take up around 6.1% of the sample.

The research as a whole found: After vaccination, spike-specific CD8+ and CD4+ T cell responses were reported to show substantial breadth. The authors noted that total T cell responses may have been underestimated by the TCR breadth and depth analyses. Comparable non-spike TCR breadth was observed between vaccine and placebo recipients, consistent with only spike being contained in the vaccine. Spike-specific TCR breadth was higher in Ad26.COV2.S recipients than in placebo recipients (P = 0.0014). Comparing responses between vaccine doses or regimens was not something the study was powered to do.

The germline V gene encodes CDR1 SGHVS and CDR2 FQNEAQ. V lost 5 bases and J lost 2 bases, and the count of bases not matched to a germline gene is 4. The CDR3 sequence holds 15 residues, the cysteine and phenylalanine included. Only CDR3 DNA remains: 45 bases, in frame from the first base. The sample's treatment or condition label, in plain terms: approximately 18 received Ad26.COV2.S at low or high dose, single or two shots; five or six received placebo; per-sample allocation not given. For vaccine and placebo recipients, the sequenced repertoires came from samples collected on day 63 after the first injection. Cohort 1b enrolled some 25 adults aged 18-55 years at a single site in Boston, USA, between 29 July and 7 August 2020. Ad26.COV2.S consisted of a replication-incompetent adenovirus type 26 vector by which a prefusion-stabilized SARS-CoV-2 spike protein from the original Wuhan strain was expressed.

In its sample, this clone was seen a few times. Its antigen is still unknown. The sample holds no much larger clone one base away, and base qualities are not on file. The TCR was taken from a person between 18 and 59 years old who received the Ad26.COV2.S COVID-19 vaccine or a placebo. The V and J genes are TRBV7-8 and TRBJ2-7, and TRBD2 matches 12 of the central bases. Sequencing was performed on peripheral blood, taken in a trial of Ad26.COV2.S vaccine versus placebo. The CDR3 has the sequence CASSPRTSGAYEQYF. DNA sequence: TGTGCCAGCAGCCCCCGGACTAGCGGGGCCTACGAGCAGTACTTC.